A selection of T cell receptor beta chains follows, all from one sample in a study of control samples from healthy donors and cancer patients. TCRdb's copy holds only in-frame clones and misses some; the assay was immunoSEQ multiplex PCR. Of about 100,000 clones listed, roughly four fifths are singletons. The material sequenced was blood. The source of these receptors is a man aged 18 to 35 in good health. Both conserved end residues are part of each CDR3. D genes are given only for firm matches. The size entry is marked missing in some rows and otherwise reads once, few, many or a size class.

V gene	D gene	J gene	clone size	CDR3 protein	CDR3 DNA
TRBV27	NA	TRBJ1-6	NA	CASSLGGGSTPLHF	TGTGCCAGCAGTTTAGGAGGGGGAAGTACACCCCTCCACTTT
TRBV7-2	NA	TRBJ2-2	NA	CASRKDTNTGELFF	TGTGCCAGCCGAAAAGATACTAACACCGGGGAGCTGTTTTTT
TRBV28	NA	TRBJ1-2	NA	CASSFGGAQDGYTF	TGTGCCAGCAGTTTTGGGGGCGCACAGGATGGCTACACCTTC
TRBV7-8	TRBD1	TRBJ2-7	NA	CASSLGGTGGVEQYF	TGTGCCAGCAGCTTAGGAGGGACAGGGGGTGTCGAGCAGTACTTC
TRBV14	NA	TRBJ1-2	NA	CASSLDSRRHYGYTF	TGTGCCAGCAGCCTGGACAGTCGCCGGCACTATGGCTACACCTTC
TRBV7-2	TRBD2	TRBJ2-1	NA	CASSSPGLAGEGEQFF	TGTGCCAGCAGCTCTCCCGGACTAGCGGGGGAGGGTGAGCAGTTCTTC
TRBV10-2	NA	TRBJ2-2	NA	CASSRTDTGELFF	TGCGCCAGCAGCCGGACAGATACCGGGGAGCTGTTTTTT
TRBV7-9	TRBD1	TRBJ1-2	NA	CASSLAGRGLYGYTF	TGTGCCAGCAGCTTAGCCGGCAGGGGGCTCTATGGCTACACCTTC
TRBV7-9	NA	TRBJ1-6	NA	CASSFDSPLHF	TGTGCCAGCAGCTTTGATTCACCCCTCCACTTT
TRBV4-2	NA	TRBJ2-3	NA	CASGGLVGGYTDTQYF	TGTGCCAGCGGGGGATTGGTGGGGGGCTACACAGATACGCAGTATTTT
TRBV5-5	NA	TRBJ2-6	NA	CASSRNPGSGANVLTF	TGTGCCAGCAGCCGTAATCCAGGGTCTGGGGCCAACGTCCTGACTTTC
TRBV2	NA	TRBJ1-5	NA	CASSDVDRGIGQPQHF	TGTGCCAGCAGTGACGTAGATAGGGGGATAGGACAGCCCCAGCATTTT
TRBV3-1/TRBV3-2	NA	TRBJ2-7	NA	CASSQDHNIYEQYF	TGTGCCAGCAGCCAAGATCATAACATCTACGAGCAGTACTTC
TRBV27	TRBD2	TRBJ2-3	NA	CASKSGGAYDTQYF	TGTGCCAGCAAAAGCGGGGGGGCCTATGATACGCAGTATTTT
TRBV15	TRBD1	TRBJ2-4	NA	CATSRDRTGGNIQYF	TGTGCCACCAGCAGAGATAGGACAGGGGGAAACATTCAGTACTTC
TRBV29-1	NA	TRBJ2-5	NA	CSVDRGGPNQETQYF	TGCAGCGTTGATAGGGGGGGGCCTAATCAAGAGACCCAGTACTTC
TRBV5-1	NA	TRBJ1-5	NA	CASSVDGQPQHF	TGCGCCAGCAGCGTGGATGGTCAGCCCCAGCATTTT
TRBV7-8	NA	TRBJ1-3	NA	CASSPRGGGALNTIYF	TGTGCCAGCAGCCCGCGGGGTGGTGGGGCTCTAAACACCATATATTTT
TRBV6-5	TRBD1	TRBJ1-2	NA	CASSPRTGGIYGYTF	TGTGCCAGCAGTCCCCGGACAGGGGGTATCTATGGCTACACCTTC
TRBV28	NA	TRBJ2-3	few	CASSPFWGQIDTQYF	TGTGCCAGCAGTCCCTTCTGGGGGCAAATAGATACGCAGTATTTT
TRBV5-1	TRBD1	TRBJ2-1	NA	CASSGTGVDEQFF	TGCGCCAGCTCCGGGACAGGGGTGGATGAGCAGTTCTTC
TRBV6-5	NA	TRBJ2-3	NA	CASRAWGPGVDTQYF	TGTGCCAGCCGGGCCTGGGGCCCTGGGGTGGATACGCAGTATTTT
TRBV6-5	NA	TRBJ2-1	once	CASLDFYNEQFF	TGTGCCAGCCTGGACTTCTACAATGAGCAGTTCTTC
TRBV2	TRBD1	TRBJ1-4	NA	CASGSRGTGRNEKLFF	TGTGCCAGCGGTAGCAGGGGGACAGGCCGTAATGAAAAACTGTTTTTT
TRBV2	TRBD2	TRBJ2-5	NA	CASSEDGGAQETQYF	TGTGCCAGCAGTGAAGACGGGGGGGCCCAAGAGACCCAGTACTTC
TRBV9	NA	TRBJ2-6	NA	CASSVSSGANVLTF	TGTGCCAGCAGCGTATCGTCCGGGGCCAACGTCCTGACTTTC
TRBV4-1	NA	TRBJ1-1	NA	CASSQTQNTEAFF	TGCGCCAGCAGCCAAACACAGAACACTGAAGCTTTCTTT
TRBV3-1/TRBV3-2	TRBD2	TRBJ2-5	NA	CASSPGTSGGAQETQYF	TGTGCCAGCAGCCCCGGGACTAGCGGGGGGGCCCAAGAGACCCAGTACTTC
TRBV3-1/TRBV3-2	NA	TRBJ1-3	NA	CASSRENSGNTIYF	TGTGCCAGCAGCCGTGAGAACTCTGGAAACACCATATATTTT
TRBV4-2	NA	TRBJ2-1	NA	CASSQLPRPGEQFF	TGTGCCAGCAGCCAACTCCCCCGTCCTGGTGAGCAGTTCTTC
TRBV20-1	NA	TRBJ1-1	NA	CSASTWIGQMNTEAFF	TGCAGTGCTAGTACGTGGATAGGGCAGATGAACACTGAAGCTTTCTTT
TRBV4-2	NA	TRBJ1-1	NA	CASSRPGVGTEAFF	TGTGCCAGCAGCCGGCCGGGGGTAGGGACTGAAGCTTTCTTT
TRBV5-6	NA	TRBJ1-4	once	CASSSGPSNEKLFF	TGTGCCAGCAGCTCGGGACCTAGCAATGAAAAACTGTTTTTT
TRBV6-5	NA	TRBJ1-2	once	CASRTGYNYGYTF	TGTGCCAGCAGAACCGGGTATAACTATGGCTACACCTTC
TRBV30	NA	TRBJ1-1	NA	CAWSVGNTEAFF	TGTGCCTGGAGTGTAGGTAACACTGAAGCTTTCTTT
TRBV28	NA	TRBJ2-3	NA	CASNGGGGPLTDTQYF	TGTGCCAGCAACGGGGGAGGGGGGCCGCTCACAGATACGCAGTATTTT
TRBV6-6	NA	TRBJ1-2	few	CASTPTPGYGYTF	TGTGCCAGCACCCCAACACCGGGATATGGCTACACCTTC
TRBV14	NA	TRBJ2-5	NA	CASSPLPVYQRETQYF	TGTGCCAGCAGCCCTTTACCGGTCTACCAACGGGAGACCCAGTACTTC
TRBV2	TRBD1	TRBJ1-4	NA	CASRTGRNEKLFF	TGTGCCAGCCGGACAGGGCGTAATGAAAAACTGTTTTTT
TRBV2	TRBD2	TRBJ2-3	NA	CASSRLAATQYF	TGTGCCAGCAGCAGACTAGCTGCAACGCAGTATTTT